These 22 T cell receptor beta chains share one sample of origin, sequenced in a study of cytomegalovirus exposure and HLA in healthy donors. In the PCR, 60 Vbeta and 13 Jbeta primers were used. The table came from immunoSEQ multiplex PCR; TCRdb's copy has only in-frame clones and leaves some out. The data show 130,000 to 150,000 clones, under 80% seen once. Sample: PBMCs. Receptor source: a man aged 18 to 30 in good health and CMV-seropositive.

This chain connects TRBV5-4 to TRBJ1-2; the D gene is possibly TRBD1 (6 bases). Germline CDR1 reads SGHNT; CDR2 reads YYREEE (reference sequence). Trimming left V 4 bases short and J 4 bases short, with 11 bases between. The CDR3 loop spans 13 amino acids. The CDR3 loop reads CASSPGQTYGYTF. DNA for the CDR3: TGTGCCAGCAGCCCAGGACAGACCTATGGCTACACCTTC. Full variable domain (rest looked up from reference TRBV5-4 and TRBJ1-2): ETGVTQSPTHLIKTRGQQVTLRCSSQSGHNTVSWYQQALGQGPQFIFQYYREEENGRGNFPPRFSGLQFPNYSSELNVNALELDDSALYLCASSPGQTYGYTFGSGTRLTVV.

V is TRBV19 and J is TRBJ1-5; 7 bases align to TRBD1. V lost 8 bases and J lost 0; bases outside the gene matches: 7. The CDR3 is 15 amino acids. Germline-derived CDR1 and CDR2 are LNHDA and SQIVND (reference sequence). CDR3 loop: CASGGQHYSNQPQHF. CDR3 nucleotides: TGTGCCAGTGGGGGACAGCACTATAGCAATCAGCCCCAGCATTTT.

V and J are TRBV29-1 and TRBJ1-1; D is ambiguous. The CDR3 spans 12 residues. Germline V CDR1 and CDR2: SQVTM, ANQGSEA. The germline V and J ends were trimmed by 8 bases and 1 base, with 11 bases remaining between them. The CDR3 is CSPSRWNTEAFF. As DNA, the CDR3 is TGCAGCCCCTCGCGGTGGAACACTGAAGCTTTCTTT.

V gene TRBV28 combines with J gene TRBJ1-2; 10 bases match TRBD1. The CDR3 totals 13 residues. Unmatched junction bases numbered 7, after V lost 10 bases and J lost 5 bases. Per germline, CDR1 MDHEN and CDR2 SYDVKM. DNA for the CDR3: TGTGCCAACGCCGGGACAGGGGATTATGGCTACACCTTC. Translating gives CANAGTGDYGYTF.

The DNA of the CDR3 is TGTGCCAGCAGCTTGGCAGGGGAGAGCACAGATACGCAGTATTTT. This gives the protein CASSLAGESTDTQYF. The chain joins TRBV7-9 to TRBJ2-3; tentative D call: TRBD1 (6 bases). The CDR3 is made up of 15 amino acids. V dropped 3 bases and J dropped 0 bases, with 10 bases sitting between them. CDR1 and CDR2 from the germline V gene are SEHNR and FQNEAQ (reference sequence). The full variable domain, its missing parts supplied by reference TRBV7-9 and TRBJ2-3, is DTGVSQNPRHKITKRGQNVTFRCDPISEHNRLYWYRQTLGQGPEFLTYFQNEAQLEKSRLLSDRFSAERPKGSFSTLEIQRTEQGDSAMYLCASSLAGESTDTQYFGPGTRLTVL.

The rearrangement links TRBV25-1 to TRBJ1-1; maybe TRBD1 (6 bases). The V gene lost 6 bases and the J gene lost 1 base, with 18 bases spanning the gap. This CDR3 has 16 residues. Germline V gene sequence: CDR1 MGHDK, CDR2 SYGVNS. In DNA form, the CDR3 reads TGTGCCAGCAGCGCAGGGGTAACTCGGGAGAACACTGAAGCTTTCTTT. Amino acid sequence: CASSAGVTRENTEAFF. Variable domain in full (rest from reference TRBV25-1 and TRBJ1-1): EADIYQTPRYLVIGTGKKITLECSQTMGHDKMYWYQQDPGMELHLIHYSYGVNSTEKGDLSSESTVSRIRTEHFPLTLESARPSHTSQYLCASSAGVTRENTEAFFGQGTRLTVV.

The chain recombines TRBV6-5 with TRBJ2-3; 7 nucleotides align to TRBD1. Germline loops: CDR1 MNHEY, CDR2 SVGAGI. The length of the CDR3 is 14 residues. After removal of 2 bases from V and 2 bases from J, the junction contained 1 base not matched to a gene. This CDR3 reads CASSYGTDTDTQYF. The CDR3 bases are TGTGCCAGCAGTTACGGGACAGACACAGATACGCAGTATTTT.

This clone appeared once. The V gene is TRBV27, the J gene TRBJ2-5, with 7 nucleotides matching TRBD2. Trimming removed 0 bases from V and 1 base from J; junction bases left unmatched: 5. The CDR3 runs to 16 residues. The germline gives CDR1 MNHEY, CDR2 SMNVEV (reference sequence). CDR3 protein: CASSLSIREGQETQYF. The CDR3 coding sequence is TGTGCCAGCAGTTTATCGATTAGGGAGGGCCAAGAGACCCAGTACTTC.

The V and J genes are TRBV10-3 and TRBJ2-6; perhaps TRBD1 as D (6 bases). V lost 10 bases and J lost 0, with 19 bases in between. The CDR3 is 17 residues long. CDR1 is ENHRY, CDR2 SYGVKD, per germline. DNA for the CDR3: TGTGCCAGCACTACAGGGCCCTCCCTCTCTGGGGCCAACGTCCTGACTTTC. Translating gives CASTTGPSLSGANVLTF.

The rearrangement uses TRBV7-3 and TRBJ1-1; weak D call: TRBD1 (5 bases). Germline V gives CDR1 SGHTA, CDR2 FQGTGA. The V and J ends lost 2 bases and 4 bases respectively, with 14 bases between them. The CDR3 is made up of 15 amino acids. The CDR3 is CASSLEAGTSTEAFF. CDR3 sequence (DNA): TGTGCCAGCAGCTTAGAGGCAGGGACTAGCACTGAAGCTTTCTTT.

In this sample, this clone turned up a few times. The CDR3 sequence: CASSLGRTGISGNTIYF. The CDR3 DNA reads as TGTGCCAGCAGCTTGGGACGGACAGGGATATCTGGAAACACCATATATTTT. The chain links TRBV5-4 to TRBJ1-3; 8 nucleotides align to TRBD1. The germline gives CDR1 SGHNT, CDR2 YYREEE (reference sequence). The CDR3 is 17 amino acids. After removal of 0 bases from V and 1 base from J, the junction contained 6 bases not matched to a gene. Filled out from reference TRBV5-4 and TRBJ1-3, the complete variable domain reads ETGVTQSPTHLIKTRGQQVTLRCSSQSGHNTVSWYQQALGQGPQFIFQYYREEENGRGNFPPRFSGLQFPNYSSELNVNALELDDSALYLCASSLGRTGISGNTIYFGEGSWLTVV.

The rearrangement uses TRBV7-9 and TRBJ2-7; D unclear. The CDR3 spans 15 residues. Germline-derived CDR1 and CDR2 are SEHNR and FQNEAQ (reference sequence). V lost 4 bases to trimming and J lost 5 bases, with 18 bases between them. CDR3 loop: CASSSIRIGDDEQYF. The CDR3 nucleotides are TGTGCCAGCAGCTCCATTCGAATTGGAGACGACGAGCAGTACTTC.

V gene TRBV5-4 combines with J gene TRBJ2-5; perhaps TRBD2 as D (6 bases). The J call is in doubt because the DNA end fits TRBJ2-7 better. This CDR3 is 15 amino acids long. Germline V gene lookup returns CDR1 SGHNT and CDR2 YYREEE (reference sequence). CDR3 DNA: TGTGCCAGCAGCGCGGGCATGGAGGGTTGGTACGAGCAGTACTTC. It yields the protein CASSAGMEGWYEQYF.

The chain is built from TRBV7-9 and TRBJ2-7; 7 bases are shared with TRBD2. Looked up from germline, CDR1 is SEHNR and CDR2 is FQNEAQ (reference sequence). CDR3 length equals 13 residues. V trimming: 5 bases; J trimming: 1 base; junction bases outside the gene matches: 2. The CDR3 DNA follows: TGTGCCAGCAGCGCGGGACTATCCTACGAGCAGTACTTC. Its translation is CASSAGLSYEQYF.

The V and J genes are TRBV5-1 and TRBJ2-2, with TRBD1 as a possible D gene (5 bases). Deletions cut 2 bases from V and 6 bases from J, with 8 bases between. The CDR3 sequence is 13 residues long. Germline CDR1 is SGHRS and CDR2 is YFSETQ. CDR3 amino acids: CASSFQGSGELFF. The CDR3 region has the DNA TGCGCCAGCAGCTTTCAGGGCTCCGGGGAGCTGTTTTTT.

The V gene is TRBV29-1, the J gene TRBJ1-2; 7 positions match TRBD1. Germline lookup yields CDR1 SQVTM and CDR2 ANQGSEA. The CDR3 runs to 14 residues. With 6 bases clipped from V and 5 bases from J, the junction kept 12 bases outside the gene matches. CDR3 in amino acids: CSVMTPGGLYGYTF. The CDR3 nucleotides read TGCAGCGTCATGACTCCAGGGGGGTTGTATGGCTACACCTTC.

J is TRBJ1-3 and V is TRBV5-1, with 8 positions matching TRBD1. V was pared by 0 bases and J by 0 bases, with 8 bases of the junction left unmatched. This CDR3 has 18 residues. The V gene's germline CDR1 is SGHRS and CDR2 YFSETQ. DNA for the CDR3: TGCGCCAGCAGCTTGGTTACAGGGGGTCTACTCTCTGGAAACACCATATATTTT. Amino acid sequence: CASSLVTGGLLSGNTIYF.

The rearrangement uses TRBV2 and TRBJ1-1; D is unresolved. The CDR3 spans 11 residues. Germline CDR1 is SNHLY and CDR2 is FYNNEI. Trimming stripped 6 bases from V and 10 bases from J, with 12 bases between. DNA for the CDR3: TGTGCCAGCAGGACCCAAGAGGGAGCTTTCTTT. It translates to CASRTQEGAFF.

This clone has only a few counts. This chain's CDR3 is CASSTGQGWDEQYF. The CDR3, as DNA: TGTGCCAGCAGTACTGGACAGGGGTGGGACGAGCAGTACTTC. The gene calls are TRBV28 and TRBJ2-7, with 9 bases that match TRBD1. CDR1 MDHEN and CDR2 SYDVKM come from the germline V gene. The CDR3 runs to 14 residues. Unmatched junction bases numbered 7, after V lost 5 bases and J lost 5 bases.

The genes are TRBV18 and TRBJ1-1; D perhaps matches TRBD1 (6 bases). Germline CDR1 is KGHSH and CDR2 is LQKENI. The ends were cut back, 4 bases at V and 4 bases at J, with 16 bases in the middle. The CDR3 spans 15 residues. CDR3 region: CASSRTGGRGTEAFF. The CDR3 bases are TGTGCCAGCTCACGGACGGGGGGCCGGGGCACTGAAGCTTTCTTT.

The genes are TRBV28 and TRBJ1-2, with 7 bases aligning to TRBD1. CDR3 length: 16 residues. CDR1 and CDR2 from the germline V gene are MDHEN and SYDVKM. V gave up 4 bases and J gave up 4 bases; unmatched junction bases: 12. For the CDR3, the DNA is TGTGCCAGCAGTTCCCCCCCCGGGACAGCACTCTATGGCTACACCTTC. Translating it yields CASSSPPGTALYGYTF.

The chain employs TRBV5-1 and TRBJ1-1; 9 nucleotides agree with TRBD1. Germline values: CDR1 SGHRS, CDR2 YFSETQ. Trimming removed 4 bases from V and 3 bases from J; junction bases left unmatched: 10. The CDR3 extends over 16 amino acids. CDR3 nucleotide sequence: TGCGCCAGCAGCCCCGGGACAGGGATTCGGGACACTGAAGCTTTCTTT. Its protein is CASSPGTGIRDTEAFF.